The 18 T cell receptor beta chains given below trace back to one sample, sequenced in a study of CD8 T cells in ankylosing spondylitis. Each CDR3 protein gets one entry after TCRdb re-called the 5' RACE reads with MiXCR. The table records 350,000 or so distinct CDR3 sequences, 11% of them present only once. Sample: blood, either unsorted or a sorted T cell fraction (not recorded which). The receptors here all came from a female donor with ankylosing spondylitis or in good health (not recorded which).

The CDR3 sequence is CATAWARGNQPQHF. DNA of the CDR3: TGTGCCACCGCCTGGGCACGGGGAAATCAGCCCCAGCATTTT. The gene calls are TRBV15 and TRBJ1-5; D is unresolved. The CDR3 runs 14 residues. V dropped 8 bases and J dropped 4 bases, with 15 bases sitting between them. Germline V lookup: CDR1 LNHNV, CDR2 YYDKDF (reference sequence).

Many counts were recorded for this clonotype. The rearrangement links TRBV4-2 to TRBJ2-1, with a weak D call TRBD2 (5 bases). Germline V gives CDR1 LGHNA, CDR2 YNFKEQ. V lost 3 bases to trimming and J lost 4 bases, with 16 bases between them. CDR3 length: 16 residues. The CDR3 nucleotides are TGTGCCAGCAGCCAGGGGTGGGAGCTACGGTACAATGAGCAGTTCTTC. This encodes CASSQGWELRYNEQFF.

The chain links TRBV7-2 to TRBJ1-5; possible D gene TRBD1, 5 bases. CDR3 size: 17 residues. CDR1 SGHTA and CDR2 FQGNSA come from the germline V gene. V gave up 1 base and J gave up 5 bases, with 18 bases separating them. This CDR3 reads CASSLVGASMKDQPQHF. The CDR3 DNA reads TGTGCCAGCAGCTTAGTAGGGGCCTCAATGAAGGATCAGCCCCAGCATTTT.

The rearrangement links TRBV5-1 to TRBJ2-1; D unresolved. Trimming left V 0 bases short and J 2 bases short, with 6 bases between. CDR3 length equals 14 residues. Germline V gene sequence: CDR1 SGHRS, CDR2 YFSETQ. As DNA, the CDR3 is TGCGCCAGCAGCTTGGACCAAACCTACAATGAGCAGTTCTTC. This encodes CASSLDQTYNEQFF.

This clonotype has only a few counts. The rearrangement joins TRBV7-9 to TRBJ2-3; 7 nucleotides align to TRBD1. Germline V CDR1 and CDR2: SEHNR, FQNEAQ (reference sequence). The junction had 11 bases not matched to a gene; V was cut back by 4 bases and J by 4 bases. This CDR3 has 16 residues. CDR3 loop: CASSSTDRPDSDTQYF. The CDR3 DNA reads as TGTGCCAGCAGCTCCACGGACAGGCCCGACTCAGATACGCAGTATTTT. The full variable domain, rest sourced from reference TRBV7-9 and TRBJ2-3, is DTGVSQNPRHKITKRGQNVTFRCDPISEHNRLYWYRQTLGQGPEFLTYFQNEAQLEKSRLLSDRFSAERPKGSFSTLEIQRTEQGDSAMYLCASSSTDRPDSDTQYFGPGTRLTVL.

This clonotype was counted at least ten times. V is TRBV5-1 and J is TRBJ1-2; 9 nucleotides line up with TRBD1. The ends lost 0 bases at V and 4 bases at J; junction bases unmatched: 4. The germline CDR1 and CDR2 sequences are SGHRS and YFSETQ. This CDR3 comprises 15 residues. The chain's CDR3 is CASSLEGQGLYGYTF. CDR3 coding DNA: TGCGCCAGCAGCTTGGAAGGACAGGGGCTCTATGGCTACACCTTC.

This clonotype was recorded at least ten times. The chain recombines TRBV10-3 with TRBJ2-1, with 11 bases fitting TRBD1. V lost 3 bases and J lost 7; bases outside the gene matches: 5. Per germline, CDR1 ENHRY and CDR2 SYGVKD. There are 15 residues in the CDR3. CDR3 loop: CAISEWGQGGNEQFF. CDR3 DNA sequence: TGTGCCATCAGTGAATGGGGACAGGGGGGTAATGAGCAGTTCTTC.

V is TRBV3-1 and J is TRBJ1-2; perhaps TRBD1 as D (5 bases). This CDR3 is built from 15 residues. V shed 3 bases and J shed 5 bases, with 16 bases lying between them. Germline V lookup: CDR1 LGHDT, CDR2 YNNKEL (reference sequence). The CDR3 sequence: CASSHRLPWGYGYTF. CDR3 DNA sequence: TGTGCCAGCAGCCACCGACTGCCCTGGGGGTATGGCTACACCTTC.

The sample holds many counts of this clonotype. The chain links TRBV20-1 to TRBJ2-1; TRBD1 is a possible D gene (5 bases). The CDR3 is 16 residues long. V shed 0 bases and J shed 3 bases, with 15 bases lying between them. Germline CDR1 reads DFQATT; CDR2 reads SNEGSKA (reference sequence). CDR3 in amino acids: CSARDRKGIGYNEQFF. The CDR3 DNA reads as TGCAGTGCTAGAGATCGGAAGGGGATCGGCTACAATGAGCAGTTCTTC.

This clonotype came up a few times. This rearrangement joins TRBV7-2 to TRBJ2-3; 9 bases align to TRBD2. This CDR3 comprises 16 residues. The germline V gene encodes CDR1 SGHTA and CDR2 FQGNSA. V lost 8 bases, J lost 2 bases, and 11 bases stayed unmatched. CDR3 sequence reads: CASGPTSGRYTDTQYF. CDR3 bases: TGTGCCAGCGGACCTACCAGCGGGAGGTACACAGATACGCAGTATTTT. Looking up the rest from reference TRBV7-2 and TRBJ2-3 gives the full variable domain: GAGVSQSPSNKVTEKGKDVELRCDPISGHTALYWYRQSLGQGLEFLIYFQGNSAPDKSGLPSDRFSAERTGGSVSTLTIQRTQQEDSAVYLCASGPTSGRYTDTQYFGPGTRLTVL.

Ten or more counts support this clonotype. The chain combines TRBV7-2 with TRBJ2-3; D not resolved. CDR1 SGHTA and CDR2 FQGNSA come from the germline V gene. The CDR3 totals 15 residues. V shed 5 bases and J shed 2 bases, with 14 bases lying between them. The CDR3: CASSPLRAFTDTQYF. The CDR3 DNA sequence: TGTGCCAGCAGCCCCTTAAGGGCTTTCACAGATACGCAGTATTTT. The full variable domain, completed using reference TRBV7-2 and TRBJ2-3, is GAGVSQSPSNKVTEKGKDVELRCDPISGHTALYWYRQSLGQGLEFLIYFQGNSAPDKSGLPSDRFSAERTGGSVSTLTIQRTQQEDSAVYLCASSPLRAFTDTQYFGPGTRLTVL.

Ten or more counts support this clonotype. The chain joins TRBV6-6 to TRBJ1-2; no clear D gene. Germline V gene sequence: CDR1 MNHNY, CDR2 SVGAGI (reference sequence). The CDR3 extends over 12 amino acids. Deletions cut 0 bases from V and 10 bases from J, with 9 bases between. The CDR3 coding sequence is TGTGCCAGCAGTTACTCAAGGCAGTCCTACACCTTC. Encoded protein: CASSYSRQSYTF.

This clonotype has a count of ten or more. The CDR3 protein is CASSFGTSGVDTQYF. The CDR3 region has the DNA TGCGCCAGCAGCTTCGGGACTAGCGGGGTGGATACGCAGTATTTT. The chain couples TRBV5-1 to TRBJ2-3, with 13 nucleotides matching TRBD2. This CDR3 region has 15 residues. Germline values: CDR1 SGHRS, CDR2 YFSETQ. V was pared by 2 bases and J by 6 bases, with 3 bases of the junction left unmatched.

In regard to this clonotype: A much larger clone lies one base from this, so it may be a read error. The CDR3 sequence: CSASGDSSEGAQHF. The CDR3 DNA sequence: TGCAGTGCGTCAGGGGACAGTTCGGAAGGGGCCCAGCATTTT. The rearrangement uses TRBV20-1 and TRBJ1-5; 7 nucleotides match TRBD1. After removal of 6 bases from V and 11 bases from J, the junction contained 16 bases not matched to a gene. Germline lookup yields CDR1 DFQATT and CDR2 SNEGSKA (reference sequence). The CDR3 runs to 14 residues.

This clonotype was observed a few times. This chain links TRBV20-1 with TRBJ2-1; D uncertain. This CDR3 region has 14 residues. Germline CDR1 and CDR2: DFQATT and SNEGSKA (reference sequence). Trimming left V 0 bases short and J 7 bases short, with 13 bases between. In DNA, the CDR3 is TGCAGTGCTAGAGATCCTTGGGCTCCTAATGAGCAGTTCTTC. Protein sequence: CSARDPWAPNEQFF.

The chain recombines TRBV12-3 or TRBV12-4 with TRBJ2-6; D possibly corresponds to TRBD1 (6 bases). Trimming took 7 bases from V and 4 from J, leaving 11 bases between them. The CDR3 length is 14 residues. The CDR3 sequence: CASKQGSGANVLTF. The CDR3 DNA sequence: TGTGCCAGCAAACAGGGATCCGGGGCCAACGTCCTGACTTTC.

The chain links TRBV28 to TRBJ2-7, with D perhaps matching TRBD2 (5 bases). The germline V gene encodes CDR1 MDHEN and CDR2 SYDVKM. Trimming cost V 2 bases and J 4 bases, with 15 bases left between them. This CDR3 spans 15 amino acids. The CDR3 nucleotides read TGTGCCAGCAGTTTAGTAGCAGCGGAAACTTACGAGCAGTACTTC. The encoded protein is CASSLVAAETYEQYF.

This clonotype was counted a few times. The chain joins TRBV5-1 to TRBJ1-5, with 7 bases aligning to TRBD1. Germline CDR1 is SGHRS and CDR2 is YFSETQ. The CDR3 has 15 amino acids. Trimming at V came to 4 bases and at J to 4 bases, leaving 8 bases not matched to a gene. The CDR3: CASSITGQLNQPQHF. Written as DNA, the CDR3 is TGCGCCAGCAGCATTACGGGACAGCTAAATCAGCCCCAGCATTTT.